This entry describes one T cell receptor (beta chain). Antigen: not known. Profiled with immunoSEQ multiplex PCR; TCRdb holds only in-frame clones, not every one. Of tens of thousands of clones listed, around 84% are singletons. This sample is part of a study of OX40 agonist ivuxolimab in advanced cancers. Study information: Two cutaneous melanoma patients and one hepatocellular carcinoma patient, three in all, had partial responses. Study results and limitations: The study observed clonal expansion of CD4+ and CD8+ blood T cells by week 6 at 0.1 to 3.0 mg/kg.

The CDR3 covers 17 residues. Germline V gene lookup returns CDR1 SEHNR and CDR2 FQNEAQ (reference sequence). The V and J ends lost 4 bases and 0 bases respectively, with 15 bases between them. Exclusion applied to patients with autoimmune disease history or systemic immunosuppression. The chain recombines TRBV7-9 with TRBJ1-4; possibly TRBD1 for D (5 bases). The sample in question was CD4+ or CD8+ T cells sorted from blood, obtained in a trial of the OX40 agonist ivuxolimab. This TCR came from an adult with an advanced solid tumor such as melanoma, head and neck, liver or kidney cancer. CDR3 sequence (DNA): TGTGCCAGCAGCTCCAGCTGGGGGGGGGCAACTAATGAAAAACTGTTTTTT. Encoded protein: CASSSSWGGATNEKLFF.